The entry below describes one T cell receptor beta chain. Antigen specificity is unknown. Per sample, extraction of total RNA gave at least 5.5 micrograms in every case. The sample belongs to a study of blood T cells in healthy people across ages. The use of a sample-barcoded 5' primer and a J-beta primer mix characterized a second PCR of about 7 to 12 cycles. A single record per CDR3 protein comes from TCRdb applying MiXCR to the 5' RACE reads. Of about 650,000 distinct CDR3 sequences in the sample, around 50% are singletons; the top ten hold less than 15%. General observations from the study: TCR beta diversity correlated strongly with naive T cell percentage. Not knowing donor CMV status may have confounded expanded clonotype changes. TCR beta diversity per million T cells fell roughly linearly with age.

Input material: blood. The origin of this receptor is a woman over 75 in good health.

The CDR3 here is CASRKGTRSTDTQYF. CDR3 bases: TGTGCCAGCAGAAAGGGTACGAGAAGCACAGATACGCAGTATTTT. The chain is built from TRBV6-6 and TRBJ2-3, with D hard to call. The CDR3 loop spans 15 amino acids. Germline V gives CDR1 MNHNY, CDR2 SVGAGI (reference sequence). V was pared by 6 bases and J by 0 bases, with 13 bases between.